The clone carrying this TCR beta chain was seen a handful of times. Antigen: not known. Germline assignment: CDR1 SQVTM and CDR2 ANQGSEA. The CDR3 runs to 15 residues. The V end was cut by 0 bases, the J end by 1 base, with 11 bases between. The sample belongs to a study of cytomegalovirus exposure and HLA in healthy donors. Primers: 60 Vbeta forward and 13 Jbeta reverse. Original analysis: An analysis that came later counted some 81 million unique TCR beta chains, roughly 11 million shared. Measured with immunoSEQ multiplex PCR; TCRdb has only the in-frame clones, and not every one. D and trimming were read from the DNA, whereas the V and J calls and clone size are those reported in that table. This sample has approximately 150,000 clones, with more than 75% found just once. Study-level points and caveats: Analysis was carried out at a later point, and it linked a missense DCLRE1C variant to TCR beta V- and J-gene trimming.

When sampled, the donors appeared nominally healthy, though they likely had unrecorded immune exposures. This rearrangement joins TRBV29-1 to TRBJ2-3; tentative D call: TRBD2 (5 bases). Sequences were obtained from PBMCs. The TCR was taken from a young man in good health and CMV-seropositive. This CDR3 is CSVEDQDGGTDTQYF. CDR3 nucleotides: TGCAGCGTTGAAGACCAAGACGGGGGCACAGATACGCAGTATTTT.